Listed below are T cell receptor beta chains from one sample, sequenced in a study of T cell changes during pregnancy in multiple sclerosis. Produced via immunoSEQ multiplex PCR; TCRdb's table is partial and in-frame only. The table includes about 70,000 clones, roughly 94% detected once. The sequencing used peripheral blood, collected in the third trimester of pregnancy. The receptor source for this set is a female donor with multiple sclerosis, enrolled in a pregnancy study. The CDR3 runs from the conserved cysteine through the conserved F or W. D genes are given only for firm matches. Only part of the rows carry a size: once, few, many, or a class if the clone is expanded.

TRBJ2-7,-,TRBV6-5,-,CASRREDSQYF,TGTGCCAGCAGACGAGAGGACAGTCAGTACTTC
TRBJ2-7,-,TRBV10-3,-,CAIAWTSSYEQYF,TGTGCCATAGCCTGGACAAGCTCCTACGAGCAGTACTTC
TRBJ2-5,few,TRBV2,TRBD1,CASGDREAAQYF,TGTGCCAGCGGGGACAGGGAGGCGGCCCAGTACTTC
TRBJ2-1,once,TRBV28,TRBD2,CASSLGGGASYNEQFF,TGTGCCAGCAGTTTAGGCGGGGGGGCCTCCTACAATGAGCAGTTCTTC
TRBJ2-7,-,TRBV19,-,CASSMGVSYEQYF,TGTGCCAGTAGTATGGGAGTCAGCTACGAGCAGTACTTC
TRBJ1-6,-,TRBV6-1,-,CASEDGSNSPLHF,TGTGCCAGCGAAGACGGGTCTAATTCACCCCTCCACTTT
TRBJ1-1,-,TRBV7-9,TRBD1,CASSSGGGQGWNRTEAFF,TGTGCCAGCAGCTCGGGGGGGGGACAGGGGTGGAATAGGACTGAAGCTTTCTTT
TRBJ1-5,-,TRBV2,TRBD1,CASSEEGASVGQPQHF,TGTGCCAGCAGTGAAGAGGGGGCGTCGGTAGGGCAGCCCCAGCATTTT
TRBJ2-5,-,TRBV6-5,TRBD2,CASSPGTSQETQYF,TGTGCCAGCAGCCCCGGGACTAGCCAAGAGACCCAGTACTTC
TRBJ2-5,once,TRBV7-9,TRBD2,CASSSGTSGGAGNLEYF,TGTGCCAGCAGCTCCGGGACTAGCGGGGGGGCCGGAAATTTGGAGTACTTC
TRBJ2-6,-,TRBV6-4,-,CASSDSLHKGANVLTF,TGTGCCAGCAGTGACTCCTTACACAAAGGGGCCAACGTCCTGACTTTC
TRBJ1-3,-,TRBV27,TRBD1,CASSPRDRARTIYF,TGTGCCAGCAGTCCCCGGGACAGGGCAAGGACCATATATTTT
TRBJ2-1,-,TRBV11-3,TRBD1,CASSIDRGTYNEQFF,TGTGCCAGCAGCATCGACAGGGGAACCTACAATGAGCAGTTCTTC
TRBJ1-1,-,TRBV4-1,-,CATRGGFDREAFF,TGCGCCACCCGTGGAGGGTTTGATCGTGAAGCTTTCTTT
TRBJ1-4,-,TRBV9,-,CASSVATGSEKLFF,TGTGCCAGCAGCGTAGCTACGGGGAGTGAAAAACTGTTTTTT
TRBJ2-3,-,TRBV20-1,-,CSASYDTQYF,TGCAGTGCTAGCTACGATACGCAGTATTTT
TRBJ1-2,-,TRBV7-9,-,CASSLGGGTPGGYTF,TGTGCCAGCAGCCTTGGAGGAGGAACCCCTGGTGGCTACACCTTC